Each of the 25 T cell receptor beta chains below was sequenced from the same sample in a study of cytomegalovirus exposure and HLA in healthy donors. Sequenced by immunoSEQ multiplex PCR; TCRdb stores in-frame clones only, minus some. This sample has about 140,000 clones, with 70% to 90% found just once. Sequencing was performed on PBMCs. These receptors were obtained from a woman aged 25 to 45 in good health and CMV-seronegative.

The chain couples TRBV27 to TRBJ1-1; a weak D match, TRBD1 (5 bases). V gave up 7 bases and J gave up 11 bases, with 14 bases separating them. From germline, CDR1 is MNHEY and CDR2 SMNVEV (reference sequence). The CDR3 contains 11 residues. This CDR3 reads CASNSGVSAFF. In DNA, the CDR3 is TGTGCCAGCAATTCGGGGGTCTCGGCTTTCTTT.

This clone was recorded once. This sequence joins TRBV28 and TRBJ1-4; 9 positions match TRBD1. CDR3 length equals 15 residues. Trimming at V came to 4 bases and at J to 7 bases, leaving 7 bases not matched to a gene. Germline-derived CDR1 and CDR2 are MDHEN and SYDVKM. In DNA form, the CDR3 reads TGTGCCAGCAGTTCCTACAGGGGGCGCGGTGAAAAACTGTTTTTT. Its protein is CASSSYRGRGEKLFF.

The sample holds a few counts of this clone. The rearrangement joins TRBV27 to TRBJ2-5; D is possibly TRBD2 (7 bases). V gave up 6 bases and J gave up 7 bases, with 15 bases separating them. The CDR3 sequence is 13 residues long. Germline V gives CDR1 MNHEY, CDR2 SMNVEV (reference sequence). As DNA, the CDR3 is TGTGCCAGCAGACGGGGGGCTGGTGGGACCCAGTACTTC. As protein: CASRRGAGGTQYF.

This sequence joins TRBV29-1 and TRBJ1-1; the D gene is possibly TRBD1 (5 bases). The CDR3 is 12 residues long. In germline, CDR1 is SQVTM, CDR2 ANQGSEA. Trimming pared 8 bases from V and 1 base from J, leaving 11 bases between. The CDR3 protein is CSTATANTEAFF. CDR3 sequence (DNA): TGCAGCACTGCGACAGCGAACACTGAAGCTTTCTTT.

The rearrangement links TRBV4-1 to TRBJ1-2; D possibly corresponds to TRBD1 (6 bases). Germline V gene lookup returns CDR1 MGHRA and CDR2 YSYEKL. V was clipped by 7 bases and J by 8 bases, with 35 bases between them. The CDR3 has 19 amino acids. Here the CDR3 DNA reads TGCGCCAGCACCGCAAGATTGGCGGGTACACAGGGAGGGGCGAGGGGCTACACCTTC. Amino acid sequence: CASTARLAGTQGGARGYTF.

V usage is TRBV6-5 and J usage is TRBJ2-7, with a possible D match to TRBD2 (6 bases). Germline V gene sequence: CDR1 MNHEY, CDR2 SVGAGI. V was clipped by 3 bases and J by 3 bases, with 12 bases between them. The CDR3 is made up of 14 amino acids. The CDR3 protein is CASSYRRLGYEQYF. The DNA for the CDR3 is TGTGCCAGCAGTTATAGGAGACTAGGCTACGAGCAGTACTTC.

The chain carries TRBV11-2 and TRBJ2-7; a possible D gene is TRBD1 (5 bases). The germline CDR1 and CDR2 sequences are SGHAT and FQNNGV. Trimming left V 4 bases short and J 4 bases short, with 17 bases between. The length of the CDR3 is 15 residues. CDR3 residues: CASSSRAKGVYEQYF. Written as DNA, the CDR3 is TGTGCCAGCAGCTCCCGGGCCAAAGGGGTATACGAGCAGTACTTC.

J is TRBJ2-1 and V is TRBV12-5, with 7 bases identical to TRBD1. The CDR3 sequence is 19 residues long. Germline CDR1 LGHNT, CDR2 FRNRAP. V lost 1 base, J lost 7 bases, and 19 bases stayed unmatched. The CDR3 loop is CASGLATVDRVLVQNEQFF. The CDR3 region has the DNA TGTGCTAGTGGTTTGGCAACCGTAGACAGGGTGTTAGTACAGAATGAGCAGTTCTTC.

This chain connects TRBV19 to TRBJ1-2; TRBD1 agrees at 7 bases. Germline V gives CDR1 LNHDA, CDR2 SQIVND (reference sequence). The ends lost 6 bases at V and 4 bases at J; junction bases unmatched: 8. The CDR3 is 14 residues long. In DNA form, the CDR3 reads TGTGCCAGTAGCCTCTCAGGACAGGTCTATGGCTACACCTTC. This encodes CASSLSGQVYGYTF.

The V call is TRBV27, the J call TRBJ1-5, with TRBD1 matching 10 bases. CDR3 length: 14 amino acids. The V gene's germline CDR1 is MNHEY and CDR2 SMNVEV (reference sequence). V shed 6 bases and J 2 bases; nucleotides not matched to a gene: 1. The CDR3 region is CASRTGGGNQPQHF. CDR3 in DNA: TGTGCCAGCAGGACAGGGGGCGGCAATCAGCCCCAGCATTTT.

The chain has TRBV5-1 and TRBJ2-7, with a weak D call TRBD2 (7 bases). Germline values: CDR1 SGHRS, CDR2 YFSETQ. The V end was cut by 4 bases, the J end by 6 bases, with 20 bases between. The CDR3 spans 15 residues. The CDR3 sequence is CASSRGVAGDGEQYF. For the CDR3, the DNA is TGCGCCAGCAGCCGGGGGGTGGCAGGGGATGGCGAGCAGTACTTC.

V and J are TRBV18 and TRBJ1-2, with 10 bases identical to TRBD1. CDR3 length: 14 residues. From germline, CDR1 is KGHSH and CDR2 LQKENI. Losses at the gene ends were 5 bases for V and 5 bases for J; bases not matched to a gene: 5. The CDR3 nucleotides are TGTGCCAGCTCAGCGGGACAGGGGACATATGGCTACACCTTC. Amino acid sequence: CASSAGQGTYGYTF.

This clone came up once. The chain carries TRBV29-1 and TRBJ1-2; D not certain. V lost 5 bases, J lost 8 bases, and 18 bases lay in between. The germline gives CDR1 SQVTM, CDR2 ANQGSEA. The CDR3 runs 13 residues. The CDR3 sequence is CSVPAAAIGGYTF. CDR3 nucleotide sequence: TGCAGCGTTCCCGCGGCAGCTATAGGAGGCTACACCTTC.

V and J are TRBV18 and TRBJ1-4; 10 bases map to TRBD1. Germline V lookup: CDR1 KGHSH, CDR2 LQKENI. The CDR3 is 17 residues long. The J segment lost 8 bases and the V segment lost 3 bases, leaving 12 bases of the junction unmatched. CDR3 residues: CASSPSIGTGAREKLFF. The CDR3 nucleotides are TGTGCCAGCTCACCCTCAATTGGGACAGGGGCACGGGAAAAACTGTTTTTT. Together with reference TRBV18 and TRBJ1-4, the CDR3 gives the full variable domain: NAGVMQNPRHLVRRRGQEARLRCSPMKGHSHVYWYRQLPEEGLKFMVYLQKENIIDESGMPKERFSAEFPKEGPSILRIQQVVRGDSAAYFCASSPSIGTGAREKLFFGSGTQLSVL.

This sequence joins TRBV15 and TRBJ1-5, with a tentative D call TRBD1 (5 bases). The CDR3 runs to 15 residues. The V gene lost 1 base and the J gene lost 8 bases, with 15 bases spanning the gap. From germline, CDR1 is LNHNV and CDR2 YYDKDF (reference sequence). The chain's CDR3 is CATSRVRQTQEPQHF. The CDR3 DNA is TGTGCCACCAGCAGAGTTAGACAGACCCAAGAGCCCCAGCATTTT. The entire variable domain, with the rest obtained from reference TRBV15 and TRBJ1-5, is as follows: DAMVIQNPRYQVTQFGKPVTLSCSQTLNHNVMYWYQQKSSQAPKLLFHYYDKDFNNEADTPDNFQSRRPNTSFCFLDIRSPGLGDTAMYLCATSRVRQTQEPQHFGDGTRLSIL.

This sequence joins TRBV2 and TRBJ1-5, with a possible D match to TRBD1 (5 bases). Trimming shortened V by 5 bases and J by 4 bases, and 12 bases separated the two germline ends. The V gene's germline CDR1 is SNHLY and CDR2 FYNNEI. The CDR3 totals 14 residues. The CDR3 is CASSQTGRNQPQHF. CDR3 DNA sequence: TGTGCCAGCAGTCAAACAGGACGGAATCAGCCCCAGCATTTT.

This chain uses TRBV9 with TRBJ1-6; no clear D gene. From germline, CDR1 is SGDLS and CDR2 YYNGEE. The ends were cut back, 0 bases at V and 0 bases at J, with 10 bases in the middle. This CDR3 has 17 residues. The CDR3 loop reads CASSVEARSSYNSPLHF. The CDR3 DNA reads as TGTGCCAGCAGCGTAGAAGCGAGGAGCTCCTATAATTCACCCCTCCACTTT.

The V call is TRBV19, the J call TRBJ2-5; 12 positions match TRBD1. The CDR3 length is 18 residues. CDR1 and CDR2 from the germline V gene are LNHDA and SQIVND (reference sequence). Germline trimming cut 1 base from V and 5 bases from J; bases unmatched to any gene: 11. CDR3 amino acids: CASSIGPGTGGRRETQYF. In DNA, the CDR3 is TGTGCCAGTAGTATAGGTCCCGGGACAGGGGGCCGTCGGGAGACCCAGTACTTC.

The genes are TRBV29-1 and TRBJ2-6, with 10 nucleotides matching TRBD1. CDR1 is SQVTM, CDR2 ANQGSEA, per germline. V was pared by 6 bases and J by 2 bases, with 1 base of the junction left unmatched. CDR3 length equals 14 residues. CDR3 residues: CSVTGGAGANVLTF. In DNA form, the CDR3 reads TGCAGCGTGACAGGGGGCGCTGGGGCCAACGTCCTGACTTTC.

The genes are TRBV11-2 and TRBJ2-3; D may be TRBD1 (6 bases). V lost 9 bases, J lost 6 bases, and 13 bases lay in between. The CDR3 has 12 amino acids. CDR1 is SGHAT, CDR2 FQNNGV, per germline. Here the CDR3 reads CASGVRGDTQYF. The CDR3, as DNA: TGTGCCAGTGGGGTCAGGGGTGATACGCAGTATTTT.

This rearrangement joins TRBV15 to TRBJ2-5; TRBD1 aligns across 7 bases. V dropped 11 bases and J dropped 5; count of bases not matched to a gene: 11. Germline V gene data show CDR1 as LNHNV and CDR2 as YYDKDF (reference sequence). There are 13 residues in the CDR3. The CDR3 DNA follows: TGTGCCTTTCAAGGACAGGCTTCGGAGACCCAGTACTTC. Amino acids: CAFQGQASETQYF.

This chain links TRBV7-2 with TRBJ2-3; TRBD1 matches at 8 bases. The CDR3 consists of 15 residues. CDR1 is SGHTA and CDR2 is FQGNSA in the germline V gene. The V and J ends lost 5 bases and 4 bases, in that order; junction bases with no gene match: 8. Here the CDR3 reads CASSPGQGAADTQYF. As DNA, the CDR3 is TGTGCCAGCAGCCCGGGGCAGGGGGCTGCAGATACGCAGTATTTT. Complete variable domain (other parts from reference TRBV7-2 and TRBJ2-3): GAGVSQSPSNKVTEKGKDVELRCDPISGHTALYWYRQSLGQGLEFLIYFQGNSAPDKSGLPSDRFSAERTGGSVSTLTIQRTQQEDSAVYLCASSPGQGAADTQYFGPGTRLTVL.

This chain uses TRBV5-1 with TRBJ2-1; 14 bases match TRBD2. The length of the CDR3 is 17 residues. With 4 bases clipped from V and 2 bases from J, the junction kept 5 bases outside the gene matches. The germline gives CDR1 SGHRS, CDR2 YFSETQ. For the CDR3, the DNA is TGCGCCAGCAGCGCCGGACTAGCGGGGGGTCCCTACAATGAGCAGTTCTTC. The encoded protein is CASSAGLAGGPYNEQFF.

The chain recombines TRBV6-5 with TRBJ1-2; 7 positions agree with TRBD1. Looked up from germline, CDR1 is MNHEY and CDR2 is SVGAGI. This CDR3 has 12 residues. V lost 5 bases and J lost 8; bases outside the gene matches: 5. The CDR3 coding sequence is TGTGCCAGCAGTCGACAGGGTCGAGGCTACACCTTC. Translating gives CASSRQGRGYTF.

This chain connects TRBV5-1 to TRBJ2-5, with no clear D. Germline V CDR1 and CDR2: SGHRS, YFSETQ. The CDR3 is made up of 13 amino acids. V was cut by 3 bases and J by 5 bases, with 11 bases left in between. CDR3 in DNA: TGCGCCAGCAGCTCAGTACCGTGGGAGACCCAGTACTTC. Translated: CASSSVPWETQYF.